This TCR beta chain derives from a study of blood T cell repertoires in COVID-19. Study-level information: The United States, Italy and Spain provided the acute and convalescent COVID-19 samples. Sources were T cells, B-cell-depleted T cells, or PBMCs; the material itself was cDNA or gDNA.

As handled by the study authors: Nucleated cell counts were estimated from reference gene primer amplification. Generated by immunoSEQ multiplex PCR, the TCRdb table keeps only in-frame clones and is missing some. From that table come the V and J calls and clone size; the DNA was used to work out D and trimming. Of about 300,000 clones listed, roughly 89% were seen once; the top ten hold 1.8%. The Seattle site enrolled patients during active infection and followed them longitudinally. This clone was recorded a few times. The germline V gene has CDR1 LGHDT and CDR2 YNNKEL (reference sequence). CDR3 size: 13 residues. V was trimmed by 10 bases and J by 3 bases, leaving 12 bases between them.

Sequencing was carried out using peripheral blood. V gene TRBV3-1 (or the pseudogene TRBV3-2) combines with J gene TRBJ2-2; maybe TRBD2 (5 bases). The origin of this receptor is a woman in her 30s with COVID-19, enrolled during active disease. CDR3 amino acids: CATTKRYTGELFF. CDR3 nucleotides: TGTGCCACAACGAAGCGGTACACCGGGGAGCTGTTTTTT.